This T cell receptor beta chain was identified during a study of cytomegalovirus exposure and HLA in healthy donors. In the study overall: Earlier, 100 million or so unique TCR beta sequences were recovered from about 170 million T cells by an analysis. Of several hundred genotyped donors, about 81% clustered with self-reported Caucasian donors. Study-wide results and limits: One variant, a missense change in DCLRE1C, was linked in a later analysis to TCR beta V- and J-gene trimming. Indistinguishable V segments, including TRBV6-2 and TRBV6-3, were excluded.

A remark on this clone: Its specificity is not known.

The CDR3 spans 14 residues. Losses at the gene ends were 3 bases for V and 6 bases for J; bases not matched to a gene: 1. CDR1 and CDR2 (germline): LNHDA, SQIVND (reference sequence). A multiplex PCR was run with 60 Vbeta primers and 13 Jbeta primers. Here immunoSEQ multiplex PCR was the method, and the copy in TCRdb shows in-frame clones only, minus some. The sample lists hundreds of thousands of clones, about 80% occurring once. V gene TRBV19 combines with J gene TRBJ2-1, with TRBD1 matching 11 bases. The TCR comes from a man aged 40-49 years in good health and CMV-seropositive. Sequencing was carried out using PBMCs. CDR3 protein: CASSIGTGGNEQFF. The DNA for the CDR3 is TGTGCCAGTAGTATTGGGACAGGGGGCAATGAGCAGTTCTTC.